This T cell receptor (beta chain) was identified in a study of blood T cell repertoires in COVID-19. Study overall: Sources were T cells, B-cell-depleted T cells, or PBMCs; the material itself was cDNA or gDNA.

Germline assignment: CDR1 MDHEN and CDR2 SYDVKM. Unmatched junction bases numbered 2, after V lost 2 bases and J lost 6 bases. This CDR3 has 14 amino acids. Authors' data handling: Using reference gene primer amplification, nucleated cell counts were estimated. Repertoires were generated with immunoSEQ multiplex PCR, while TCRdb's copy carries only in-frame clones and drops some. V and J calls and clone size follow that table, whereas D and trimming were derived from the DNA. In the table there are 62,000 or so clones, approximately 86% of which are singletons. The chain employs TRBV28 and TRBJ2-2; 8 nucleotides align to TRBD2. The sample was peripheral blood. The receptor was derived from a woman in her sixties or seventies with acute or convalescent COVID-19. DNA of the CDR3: TGTGCCAGCAGTTTACAGCGGGGGTCCGGGGAGCTGTTTTTT. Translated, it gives CASSLQRGSGELFF. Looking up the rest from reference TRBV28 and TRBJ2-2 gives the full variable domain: DVKVTQSSRYLVKRTGEKVFLECVQDMDHENMFWYRQDPGLGLRLIYFSYDVKMKEKGDIPEGYSVSREKKERFSLILESASTNQTSMYLCASSLQRGSGELFFGEGSRLTVL.